The text below deals with one TCR beta chain. Method: immunoSEQ multiplex PCR; TCRdb's copy keeps in-frame clones and lacks some. Among under 200,000 clones, just over 90% were seen once, and the ten largest hold about 1.4%. This sample was taken from a study of T cell responses to AZD1222 COVID-19 vaccine. The CDR3 is 16 residues long. CDR1 and CDR2 from the germline V gene are KGHSH and LQKENI. The V end lost 6 bases, the J end lost 2 bases, and 19 bases lay between the germline ends. The receptor's source is an adult in good health. The sequencing used peripheral blood, collected on day 0 of AZD1222 vaccination. This chain links TRBV18 with TRBJ1-2, with no clear D. CDR3 residues: CASSQAGGLVNYGYTF. CDR3 in DNA: TGTGCCAGCTCCCAGGCGGGCGGACTAGTAAACTATGGCTACACCTTC.